Listed below are T cell receptor beta chains from one sample, sequenced in a study of T cell responses to AZD1222 COVID-19 vaccine. The method was immunoSEQ multiplex PCR; TCRdb's version includes in-frame clones alone and lacks a portion of them. The sample has 120,000 or so clones, 85% to 90% seen once; the top ten hold around 3.1%. The sequencing here drew on peripheral blood, taken on day 0 of AZD1222 vaccination. These receptors all stem from an adult in good health. CDR3s include the opening cysteine and the closing phenylalanine or tryptophan. A D gene is named only where the DNA matches it firmly. Only some rows state a clone size, as once, few, many or a class for expanded clones.

>-|TRBJ1-1|-|TRBV28
CASSHPTGSVAFF
TGTGCCAGCAGTCACCCTACGGGGTCGGTAGCTTTCTTT
>TRBD2|TRBJ2-7|once|TRBV30
CAWSVVAGDSYEQYF
TGTGCCTGGAGTGTAGTAGCGGGGGACTCCTACGAGCAGTACTTC
>-|TRBJ2-7|-|TRBV27
CASSPVASYEQYF
TGTGCCAGCAGCCCGGTAGCTAGCTACGAGCAGTACTTC
>-|TRBJ2-7|-|TRBV5-1
CASSLGLASYEQYF
TGCGCCAGCAGCTTGGGTTTAGCATCCTACGAGCAGTACTTC
>TRBD1|TRBJ2-7|-|TRBV19
CASSPYPGTGGYEQYF
TGTGCCAGTAGTCCCTACCCCGGGACAGGGGGTTACGAGCAGTACTTC
>-|TRBJ1-1|-|TRBV13
CASSSTVNTEAFF
TGTGCCAGCAGCTCGACAGTGAACACTGAAGCTTTCTTT
>TRBD1|TRBJ1-2|once|TRBV9
CASMEGTGQGGYTF
TGTGCCAGCATGGAGGGAACGGGACAGGGCGGCTACACCTTC
>-|TRBJ2-2|once|TRBV7-9
CASSQAGGGELFF
TGTGCCAGCAGCCAGGCGGGTGGCGGGGAGCTGTTTTTT
>-|TRBJ1-4|-|TRBV27
CASSLLGTSRIEKLFF
TGTGCCAGCAGTTTACTTGGGACTTCGAGGATTGAAAAACTGTTTTTT
>TRBD2|TRBJ2-7|-|TRBV19
CASSIGPSGIYEQYF
TGTGCCAGTAGTATTGGGCCTAGCGGAATCTACGAGCAGTACTTC